This TCR beta chain was captured by sequencing in a study of blood T cell repertoires in COVID-19. Overall study context: From T cells, B-cell-depleted T cells, or PBMCs came the material, which was cDNA or gDNA.

Within the 2 weeks before study entry, each person in the exposed group met a COVID-19 case. The authors' processing: The assay estimated nucleated cells by amplifying reference gene primers. Assay: immunoSEQ multiplex PCR; the TCRdb copy retains only in-frame clones and omits some. D and trimming were read from the DNA, whereas the V and J calls and clone size are those reported in that table. The profile shows about 190,000 clones, 84% of them singletons. Deletions cut 5 bases from V and 0 bases from J, with 12 bases between. Germline CDR1 and CDR2: SGHNT and YYREEE (reference sequence). The CDR3 is 14 residues long.

The TCR comes from a woman in her 30s who had been exposed to COVID-19. Source material: PBMCs or T cells enriched from blood (not recorded which). J is TRBJ2-7 and V is TRBV5-4, with D perhaps matching TRBD2 (6 bases). The DNA for the CDR3 is TGTGCCAGCAGGGTGGACTACAGCTCCTACGAGCAGTACTTC. Translating gives CASRVDYSSYEQYF.